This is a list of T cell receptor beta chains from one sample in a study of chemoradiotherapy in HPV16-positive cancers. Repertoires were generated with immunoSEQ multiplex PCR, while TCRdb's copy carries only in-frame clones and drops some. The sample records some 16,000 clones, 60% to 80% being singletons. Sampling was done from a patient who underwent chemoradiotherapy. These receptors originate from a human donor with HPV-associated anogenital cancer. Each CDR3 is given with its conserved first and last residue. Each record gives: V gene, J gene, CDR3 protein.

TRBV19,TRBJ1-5,CASSIGRYSNQPQHF
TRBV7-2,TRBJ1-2,CASSLRVTDGYTF
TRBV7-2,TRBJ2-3,CASSLPDREEGTQYF
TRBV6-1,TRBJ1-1,CASSEGRSEAFF
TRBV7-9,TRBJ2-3,CASSFQGSTDTQYF
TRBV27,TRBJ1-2,CASRFTGAGDGYTF
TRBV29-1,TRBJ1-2,CSVAVQGVPSYTF
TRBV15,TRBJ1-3,CATSTGPSGNTIYF
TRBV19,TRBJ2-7,CASSNGAYEQYF
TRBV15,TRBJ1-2,CATSREGSGVYGYTF
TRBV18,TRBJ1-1,CASSPPLGGNTEAFF
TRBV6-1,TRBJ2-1,CASSEAWAGAYNEQFF
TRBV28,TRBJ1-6,CASSNSNNSPLHF
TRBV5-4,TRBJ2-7,CASSLAPGHEQYF
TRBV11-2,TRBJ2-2,CASSYTNTGELFF
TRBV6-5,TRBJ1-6,CASRDTNSYNSPLHF
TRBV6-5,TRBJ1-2,CASSQGARLGYTF
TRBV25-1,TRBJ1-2,CASSEPLTGNYGYTF
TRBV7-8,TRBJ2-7,CASSSQAGATEQYF
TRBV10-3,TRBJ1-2,CAISEPTGGYDGYTF
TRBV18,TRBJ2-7,CASSLGGPEQYF
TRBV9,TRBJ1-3,CASSVDGSFSGNTIYF
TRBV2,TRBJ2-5,CASIGGGGETQYF